This is a list of T cell receptor beta chains from one sample in a study of beta chain features in type 1 diabetes. Profiling relied on immunoSEQ multiplex PCR, and the TCRdb table lists in-frame clones only, not all of them. Of about 110,000 clones listed, around 40% are singletons. The sample comprised stem cell memory CD4+ T cells from blood. These TCRs come from a woman under 30 in good health. CDR3s include the opening cysteine and the closing phenylalanine or tryptophan. D genes are given only for firm matches. Only some rows state a clone size, as once, few, many or a class for expanded clones.

j_gene	abundance	v_gene	d_gene	CDR3aa	CDR3nt
TRBJ2-1	few	TRBV20-1	NA	CSTLVYNEQFF	TGCAGTACGCTAGTCTACAATGAGCAGTTCTTC
TRBJ2-1	NA	TRBV5-4	NA	CASSRTQSSYNEQFF	TGTGCCAGCAGCCGGACTCAGTCCTCCTACAATGAGCAGTTCTTC
TRBJ2-7	NA	TRBV28	TRBD2	CASGRTSGLPYEQYF	TGTGCCAGCGGACGGACTAGCGGATTACCCTACGAGCAGTACTTC
TRBJ2-5	few	TRBV5-4	NA	CASKTYGETQYF	TGTGCCAGCAAAACGTACGGAGAGACCCAGTACTTC
TRBJ2-7	NA	TRBV18	TRBD2	CASSPRSSGRYEQYF	TGTGCCAGCTCACCACGGTCGAGCGGGAGATACGAGCAGTACTTC
TRBJ1-2	NA	TRBV5-1	NA	CASSSGGYGYTF	TGCGCCAGCAGCTCGGGTGGCTATGGCTACACCTTC
TRBJ1-1	NA	TRBV19	TRBD1	CASSPLDRVNTEAFF	TGTGCCAGTAGTCCCTTGGACAGGGTGAACACTGAAGCTTTCTTT
TRBJ2-3	NA	TRBV6-1	NA	CASNGGGTTDTQYF	TGTGCCAGCAACGGGGGAGGTACCACAGATACGCAGTATTTT
TRBJ1-1	few	TRBV6-5	NA	CASSYSVGARNTEAFF	TGTGCCAGCAGTTACTCGGTAGGGGCTCGGAACACTGAAGCTTTCTTT
TRBJ1-1	NA	TRBV19	TRBD1	CASSPTGSWNTEAFF	TGTGCCAGTAGCCCGACAGGGTCGTGGAACACTGAAGCTTTCTTT
TRBJ2-1	NA	TRBV28	TRBD2	CASSFVFLAGYNEQFF	TGTGCCAGCAGTTTCGTCTTCCTAGCGGGATACAATGAGCAGTTCTTC
TRBJ2-1	few	TRBV7-2	TRBD2	CASSPSLAGGGEQFF	TGTGCCAGCAGCCCCTCTCTCGCGGGAGGGGGTGAGCAGTTCTTC
TRBJ1-2	NA	TRBV11-2	NA	CASSLGGPNYGYTF	TGCGCCAGCAGCTTAGGGGGGCCGAACTATGGCTACACCTTC
TRBJ2-7	NA	TRBV21-1	NA	CASSSGRAGYEQYF	TGTGCCAGCAGCAGTGGGAGGGCCGGCTACGAGCAGTACTTC
TRBJ1-6	NA	TRBV7-9	TRBD1	CASSLALGQGRSSPLHF	TGTGCCAGCAGCTTAGCGCTCGGACAGGGAAGGAGTTCACCCCTCCACTTT
TRBJ2-1	NA	TRBV27	NA	CASRTRDNEQFF	TGTGCCAGCAGAACTCGCGACAATGAGCAGTTCTTC
TRBJ2-1	NA	TRBV10-3	TRBD2	CAIRFSGSAYNEQFF	TGTGCCATCAGGTTTAGCGGGAGCGCCTACAATGAGCAGTTCTTC
TRBJ2-3	few	TRBV28	NA	CASSPLRQAADTQYF	TGTGCCAGCAGTCCACTAAGACAGGCGGCAGATACGCAGTATTTT
TRBJ2-2	NA	TRBV7-9	TRBD1	CASRTDRGRIGELFF	TGTGCCAGCAGGACCGACAGGGGGCGCATCGGGGAGCTGTTTTTT
TRBJ2-7	few	TRBV27	TRBD1	CASSLHGTGNYEQYF	TGTGCCAGCAGTTTACACGGGACAGGGAACTACGAGCAGTACTTC
TRBJ1-5	few	TRBV28	TRBD1	CASSFRPGQGPQPQHF	TGTGCCAGCAGTTTTAGACCGGGACAGGGACCTCAGCCCCAGCATTTT